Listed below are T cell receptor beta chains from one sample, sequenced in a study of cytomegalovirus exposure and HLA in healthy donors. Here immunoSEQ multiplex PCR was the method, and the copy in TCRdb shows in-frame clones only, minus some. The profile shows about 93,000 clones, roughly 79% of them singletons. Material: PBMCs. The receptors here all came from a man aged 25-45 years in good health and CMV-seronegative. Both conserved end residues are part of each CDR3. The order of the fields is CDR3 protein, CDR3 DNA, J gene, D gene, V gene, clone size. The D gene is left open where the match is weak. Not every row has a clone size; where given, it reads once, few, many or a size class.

CDR3: CASGLPNFPGQGARNTEAFF; DNA: TGTGCTAGTGGTTTGCCCAACTTTCCGGGACAGGGGGCAAGGAACACTGAAGCTTTCTTT; J: TRBJ1-1; D: TRBD1; V: TRBV12-5; size: -
CDR3: CASSPHTSGANVLTF; DNA: TGTGCCAGCAGCCCTCACACCTCTGGGGCCAACGTCCTGACTTTC; J: TRBJ2-6; D: -; V: TRBV14; size: -
CDR3: CASSDASGGRTDTQYF; DNA: TGTGCCAGCAGTGACGCTAGCGGGGGACGCACAGATACGCAGTATTTT; J: TRBJ2-3; D: TRBD2; V: TRBV25-1; size: -
CDR3: CASSAPNDREHEKLFF; DNA: TGTGCCAGCAGCGCCCCGAACGACAGGGAGCATGAAAAACTGTTTTTT; J: TRBJ1-4; D: TRBD1; V: TRBV9; size: -
CDR3: CASSPLNGGELFF; DNA: TGTGCCAGCAGTCCTTTGAACGGGGGGGAGCTGTTTTTT; J: TRBJ2-2; D: -; V: TRBV6-5; size: -
CDR3: CASSSPISTRGETQYF; DNA: TGTGCCAGCAGCTCACCTATTAGCACTCGGGGGGAGACCCAGTACTTC; J: TRBJ2-5; D: -; V: TRBV5-6; size: -
CDR3: CASSAETGYTF; DNA: TGTGCCAGCAGCGCAGAGACAGGTTACACCTTC; J: TRBJ1-2; D: -; V: TRBV9; size: -
CDR3: CASSGVDRGLGQPQHF; DNA: TGTGCCAGCAGTGGGGTGGACAGGGGGCTGGGTCAGCCCCAGCATTTT; J: TRBJ1-5; D: TRBD1; V: TRBV6-1; size: -
CDR3: CASSPDSGNQPQHF; DNA: TGTGCCAGCTCACCGGACTCGGGCAATCAGCCCCAGCATTTT; J: TRBJ1-5; D: -; V: TRBV18; size: -
CDR3: CASSLPGTNSYEQYF; DNA: TGTGCCAGCAGTCTCCCTGGGACAAACTCCTACGAGCAGTACTTC; J: TRBJ2-7; D: -; V: TRBV28; size: -
CDR3: CASSPNSGNTIYF; DNA: TGTGCCAGCTCACCGAACTCGGGAAACACCATATATTTT; J: TRBJ1-3; D: -; V: TRBV18; size: -
CDR3: CASSESGLAGGPLKDTQYF; DNA: TGCGCCAGCAGTGAGTCTGGACTAGCGGGAGGGCCGTTGAAAGATACGCAGTATTTT; J: TRBJ2-3; D: TRBD2; V: TRBV10-2; size: once
CDR3: CASSVQGSTEAFF; DNA: TGTGCCAGCAGCGTACAGGGGTCGACTGAAGCTTTCTTT; J: TRBJ1-1; D: -; V: TRBV9; size: -
CDR3: CASSATVRTYGNQPQHF; DNA: TGTGCCAGCAGCGCGACAGTCCGGACGTATGGCAATCAGCCCCAGCATTTT; J: TRBJ1-5; D: -; V: TRBV5-5; size: -
CDR3: CASSLSRNQPQHF; DNA: TGTGCCAGCAGCTTGTCTCGCAATCAGCCCCAGCATTTT; J: TRBJ1-5; D: -; V: TRBV5-6; size: -
CDR3: CASSWTSGRGNEQFF; DNA: TGTGCCAGCAGTTGGACTAGCGGGAGGGGTAATGAGCAGTTCTTC; J: TRBJ2-1; D: TRBD2; V: TRBV6-6; size: -
CDR3: CASSADPGQGPYEQYF; DNA: TGTGCCAGCAGCGCCGACCCGGGACAGGGTCCATACGAGCAGTACTTC; J: TRBJ2-7; D: TRBD1; V: TRBV7-9; size: -
CDR3: CASSLAGQGYEQYF; DNA: TGTGCCAGCAGCTTGGCGGGACAGGGGTACGAGCAGTACTTC; J: TRBJ2-7; D: TRBD1; V: TRBV5-5; size: few
CDR3: CASQLRDKNYNEQFF; DNA: TGTGCCAGTCAGCTGAGGGACAAAAACTACAATGAGCAGTTCTTC; J: TRBJ2-1; D: -; V: TRBV6-5; size: few
CDR3: CASRAGQGKGTEAFF; DNA: TGTGCCAGCAGAGCAGGACAGGGAAAGGGCACTGAAGCTTTCTTT; J: TRBJ1-1; D: TRBD1; V: TRBV5-6; size: few
CDR3: CASSPSTGANYGYTF; DNA: TGTGCCAGCAGTCCCTCGACAGGGGCTAACTATGGCTACACCTTC; J: TRBJ1-2; D: TRBD1; V: TRBV9; size: -
CDR3: CASSTGLADTDTQYF; DNA: TGCGCCAGCAGTACTGGACTAGCGGACACAGATACGCAGTATTTT; J: TRBJ2-3; D: TRBD2; V: TRBV10-1; size: -
CDR3: CASSLVAYRRQETQYF; DNA: TGTGCCAGCAGCTTAGTCGCCTACCGGAGACAAGAGACCCAGTACTTC; J: TRBJ2-5; D: -; V: TRBV13; size: -
CDR3: CASSPPGRSWTDTQYF; DNA: TGTGCCAGCAGCCCTCCAGGCCGAAGTTGGACAGATACGCAGTATTTT; J: TRBJ2-3; D: -; V: TRBV11-1; size: -
CDR3: CASSRRDRSSYNSPLHF; DNA: TGTGCCAGCAGCCGACGGGACAGAAGCTCCTATAATTCACCCCTCCACTTT; J: TRBJ1-6; D: TRBD1; V: TRBV16; size: -
CDR3: CASSSTTGQTGELFF; DNA: TGTGCCAGCAGCTCCACGACAGGGCAAACCGGGGAGCTGTTTTTT; J: TRBJ2-2; D: TRBD1; V: TRBV5-4; size: -
CDR3: CASRAGQRNYNEQFF; DNA: TGCGCCAGCAGGGCCGGGCAGCGGAACTACAATGAGCAGTTCTTC; J: TRBJ2-1; D: -; V: TRBV10-2; size: -
CDR3: CASTRTGAANQPQHF; DNA: TGTGCCAGTACTCGGACAGGAGCGGCGAATCAGCCCCAGCATTTT; J: TRBJ1-5; D: TRBD1; V: TRBV19; size: -
CDR3: CASRQGTGSSYTF; DNA: TGTGCCAGCAGACAGGGGACAGGGTCCTCCTACACCTTC; J: TRBJ1-2; D: TRBD1; V: TRBV5-4; size: -
CDR3: CASSQEVLAQGNQYF; DNA: TGTGCCAGCAGCCAAGAAGTCCTGGCCCAGGGGAATCAGTACTTC; J: TRBJ2-4; D: -; V: TRBV4-2; size: -
CDR3: CASSQGGRGTEAFF; DNA: TGCGCCAGCAGCCAAGGAGGGCGGGGCACTGAAGCTTTCTTT; J: TRBJ1-1; D: -; V: TRBV4-3; size: once
CDR3: CASSPGRGGYTEAFF; DNA: TGTGCCAGCTCACCGGGTCGGGGGGGATACACTGAAGCCTTCTTT; J: TRBJ1-1; D: -; V: TRBV18; size: -
CDR3: CASSLDSSNQPQHF; DNA: TGTGCCAGCAGTTTAGACAGTAGCAATCAGCCCCAGCATTTT; J: TRBJ1-5; D: -; V: TRBV2; size: -
CDR3: CASSLGTGGHQPQHF; DNA: TGTGCTAGCAGCTTAGGGACAGGGGGCCATCAGCCCCAGCATTTT; J: TRBJ1-5; D: TRBD1; V: TRBV7-9; size: -
CDR3: CASSPAGGPGNEQFF; DNA: TGTGCCAGCAGCCCCGCGGGGGGGCCTGGCAATGAGCAGTTCTTC; J: TRBJ2-1; D: TRBD2; V: TRBV9; size: once
CDR3: CASSLLVYQGSPLHF; DNA: TGTGCCAGCAGCCTCCTAGTTTACCAGGGGTCACCCCTCCACTTT; J: TRBJ1-6; D: -; V: TRBV7-2; size: -
CDR3: CASSLWGHETQYF; DNA: TGTGCCAGCAGCTTGTGGGGACACGAGACCCAGTACTTC; J: TRBJ2-5; D: -; V: TRBV5-4; size: -
CDR3: CASSPTGIVSGYTF; DNA: TGTGCCAGCAGCCCGACGGGTATTGTGAGCGGCTACACCTTC; J: TRBJ1-2; D: -; V: TRBV7-9; size: -
CDR3: CASSLSGNSGANVLTF; DNA: TGTGCCAGCAGCTTGTCGGGAAACTCTGGGGCCAACGTCCTGACTTTC; J: TRBJ2-6; D: -; V: TRBV7-2; size: -
CDR3: CASSLDPAGLAYGYTF; DNA: TGTGCCAGCAGCTTAGATCCGGCAGGGTTGGCCTATGGCTACACCTTC; J: TRBJ1-2; D: -; V: TRBV11-2; size: few
CDR3: CASGQGLSYNEQFF; DNA: TGTGCCTCTGGACAGGGCCTTTCCTACAATGAGCAGTTCTTC; J: TRBJ2-1; D: TRBD1; V: TRBV6-1; size: few
CDR3: CASSSLTTSLYEQYF; DNA: TGTGCCAGCAGCTCTCTGACTACTAGCCTCTACGAGCAGTACTTC; J: TRBJ2-7; D: -; V: TRBV7-2; size: -
CDR3: CASSSQGQDTQYF; DNA: TGCGCCAGCAGCTCACAGGGTCAAGATACGCAGTATTTT; J: TRBJ2-3; D: -; V: TRBV4-3; size: few
CDR3: CASSLRTGGYGYTF; DNA: TGTGCCAGCAGTTTACGGACAGGGGGCTATGGCTACACCTTC; J: TRBJ1-2; D: TRBD1; V: TRBV6-5; size: -
CDR3: CASSPRTGFDTQYF; DNA: TGTGCCAGCAGCCCTAGGACAGGGTTTGATACGCAGTATTTT; J: TRBJ2-3; D: TRBD1; V: TRBV7-9; size: once
CDR3: CASSLTGVDTQYF; DNA: TGTGCCAGCAGTCTCACAGGTGTAGATACGCAGTATTTT; J: TRBJ2-3; D: -; V: TRBV27; size: -
CDR3: CATVGERSNQPQHF; DNA: TGTGCCACAGTAGGTGAGCGTAGCAATCAGCCCCAGCATTTT; J: TRBJ1-5; D: -; V: TRBV19; size: -
CDR3: CASSLKPPGQGYSMNTEAFF; DNA: TGTGCCAGCAGCTTAAAGCCTCCGGGACAGGGATACTCGATGAACACTGAAGCTTTCTTT; J: TRBJ1-1; D: TRBD1; V: TRBV7-3; size: -
CDR3: CAIYPTGTNEKLFF; DNA: TGTGCCATCTACCCCACGGGGACTAATGAAAAACTGTTTTTT; J: TRBJ1-4; D: -; V: TRBV27; size: -
CDR3: CASSLRLTSTDTQYF; DNA: TGTGCCAGCAGTTTGCGGTTGACTAGCACAGATACGCAGTATTTT; J: TRBJ2-3; D: -; V: TRBV28; size: -
CDR3: CASSPNNYGYTF; DNA: TGTGCCAGCAGCCCTAATAACTATGGCTACACCTTC; J: TRBJ1-2; D: -; V: TRBV5-4; size: -